Listed below are T cell receptor beta chains from one sample, sequenced in a study of blood T cell repertoires in COVID-19. Profiling relied on immunoSEQ multiplex PCR, and the TCRdb table lists in-frame clones only, not all of them. The sample has approximately 180,000 clones; 80% to 90% are singletons. The material sequenced was PBMCs or T cells enriched from blood (not recorded which). The source is a middle-aged woman with acute COVID-19. CDR3s include the opening cysteine and the closing phenylalanine or tryptophan. D genes are given only for firm matches. The size of a clone is reported for some rows only, either as once, few or many, or as a class for expanded clones.

abundance: -; d_gene: TRBD2; len: 16; v_gene: TRBV5-1; j_gene: TRBJ2-5; CDR3nt: TGCGCCAGCAGCTTACCGGCGGGGGGGCCGGGGGAGACCCAGTACTTC; CDR3aa: CASSLPAGGPGETQYF
abundance: -; d_gene: TRBD1; len: 16; v_gene: TRBV19; j_gene: TRBJ2-3; CDR3nt: TGTGCCAGTAGTATTCAGGACAGGGGGCAAACACAGACGCAGTATTTT; CDR3aa: CASSIQDRGQTQTQYF
abundance: -; d_gene: TRBD1; len: 14; v_gene: TRBV5-1; j_gene: TRBJ1-6; CDR3nt: TGCGCCAGCAGCATGGGGACAGGGGATTCACCCCTCCACTTT; CDR3aa: CASSMGTGDSPLHF
abundance: -; d_gene: TRBD2; len: 16; v_gene: TRBV11-2; j_gene: TRBJ2-1; CDR3nt: TGTGCCAGCAGCAAATCCGGGACTAGCTCCTACAATGAGCAGTTCTTC; CDR3aa: CASSKSGTSSYNEQFF
abundance: -; d_gene: -; len: 15; v_gene: TRBV4-3; j_gene: TRBJ1-3; CDR3nt: TGCGCCAGCAGCCCCGCGGCCCGCTCTGGAAACACCATATATTTT; CDR3aa: CASSPAARSGNTIYF
abundance: -; d_gene: -; len: 13; v_gene: TRBV11-2; j_gene: TRBJ1-5; CDR3nt: TGTGCCAGCAGCCGGAGGGTCGATCAGCCCCAGCATTTT; CDR3aa: CASSRRVDQPQHF
abundance: -; d_gene: -; len: 18; v_gene: TRBV19; j_gene: TRBJ1-1; CDR3nt: TGTGCCAGTAGTACCTCCATCCGAAGACAGAGTATGAACACTGAAGCTTTCTTT; CDR3aa: CASSTSIRRQSMNTEAFF
abundance: -; d_gene: -; len: 15; v_gene: TRBV13; j_gene: TRBJ2-3; CDR3nt: TGTGCCAGCAGCTCAAAGCGGTACTCCGGGGATACGCAGTATTTT; CDR3aa: CASSSKRYSGDTQYF
abundance: once; d_gene: TRBD1; len: 14; v_gene: TRBV6-4; j_gene: TRBJ1-1; CDR3nt: TGTGCCAGCAGTGCACCGACAGGGGACACTGAAGCTTTCTTT; CDR3aa: CASSAPTGDTEAFF
abundance: -; d_gene: TRBD1; len: 17; v_gene: TRBV11-2; j_gene: TRBJ1-6; CDR3nt: TGTGCCAGCAGCTCGAGTCGGACAGGGAAATTCTGGTCACCCCTCCACTTT; CDR3aa: CASSSSRTGKFWSPLHF
abundance: -; d_gene: TRBD2; len: 14; v_gene: TRBV2; j_gene: TRBJ2-7; CDR3nt: TGTGCCAGCAGCCGACTAGCGGGAGGGTACGAGCAGTACTTC; CDR3aa: CASSRLAGGYEQYF
abundance: -; d_gene: -; len: 16; v_gene: TRBV28; j_gene: TRBJ2-1; CDR3nt: TGTGCCAGCCTCCAGGCGGGGTATATGATTTGGAATGAGCAGTTCTTC; CDR3aa: CASLQAGYMIWNEQFF
abundance: -; d_gene: -; len: 15; v_gene: TRBV15; j_gene: TRBJ1-2; CDR3nt: TGTGCCACCAGCAGAGATATGGCCGCCCTAGAAGGCTACACCTTC; CDR3aa: CATSRDMAALEGYTF
abundance: -; d_gene: -; len: 15; v_gene: TRBV3-1/TRBV3-2; j_gene: TRBJ2-3; CDR3nt: TGTGCCAGCAGCCAGGGGGGGCAAGCCGCCCGTACGCAGTATTTT; CDR3aa: CASSQGGQAARTQYF
abundance: -; d_gene: TRBD2; len: 16; v_gene: TRBV4-2; j_gene: TRBJ2-5; CDR3nt: TGTGCCAGCAGCCAAGATCCGGTGGGAGGGCCCGAGACCCAGTACTTC; CDR3aa: CASSQDPVGGPETQYF
abundance: -; d_gene: -; len: 16; v_gene: TRBV5-1; j_gene: TRBJ1-3; CDR3nt: TGCGCCAGCAGCTTGGTTCAGGGACACTCTGGAAACACCATATATTTT; CDR3aa: CASSLVQGHSGNTIYF
abundance: -; d_gene: -; len: 14; v_gene: TRBV19; j_gene: TRBJ1-2; CDR3nt: TGTGCCAGTAGTGAAACGGGAGAGAACTATGGCTACACCTTC; CDR3aa: CASSETGENYGYTF
abundance: -; d_gene: -; len: 14; v_gene: TRBV5-4; j_gene: TRBJ1-1; CDR3nt: TGTGCCAGCAGAATGGGGTCGAGGGACACTGAAGCTTTCTTT; CDR3aa: CASRMGSRDTEAFF
abundance: -; d_gene: -; len: 15; v_gene: TRBV2; j_gene: TRBJ2-2; CDR3nt: TGTGCCAGCAGTGAAGCGCTTCAGGGTTACGGGGAGCTGTTTTTT; CDR3aa: CASSEALQGYGELFF
abundance: -; d_gene: -; len: 13; v_gene: TRBV19; j_gene: TRBJ1-5; CDR3nt: TGTGCCAGTAACAATCTAGACGCTCGGCCCCAGCATTTT; CDR3aa: CASNNLDARPQHF
abundance: -; d_gene: -; len: 14; v_gene: TRBV27; j_gene: TRBJ2-6; CDR3nt: TGTGCCAGCAGTTTCTCCTCTGGGGCCAACGTCCTGACTTTC; CDR3aa: CASSFSSGANVLTF
abundance: -; d_gene: TRBD1; len: 16; v_gene: TRBV23-1; j_gene: TRBJ1-1; CDR3nt: TGCGCCAGCAGTCCCCTAGACTCAGACAGGGGAGGTGAAGCTTTCTTT; CDR3aa: CASSPLDSDRGGEAFF
abundance: -; d_gene: TRBD1; len: 16; v_gene: TRBV28; j_gene: TRBJ2-3; CDR3nt: TGTGCCAGCAGTGTAGACAGGGAGCCCGACACAGATACGCAGTATTTT; CDR3aa: CASSVDREPDTDTQYF
abundance: -; d_gene: -; len: 13; v_gene: TRBV4-1; j_gene: TRBJ2-7; CDR3nt: TGCGCCAGCGCCCTGGACACTTCCTACGAGCAGTACTTC; CDR3aa: CASALDTSYEQYF
abundance: -; d_gene: TRBD2; len: 19; v_gene: TRBV9; j_gene: TRBJ2-3; CDR3nt: TGTGCCAGCAGCTACCCCGGGACTAGCGGGAGGGCCAGCACAGATACGCAGTATTTT; CDR3aa: CASSYPGTSGRASTDTQYF